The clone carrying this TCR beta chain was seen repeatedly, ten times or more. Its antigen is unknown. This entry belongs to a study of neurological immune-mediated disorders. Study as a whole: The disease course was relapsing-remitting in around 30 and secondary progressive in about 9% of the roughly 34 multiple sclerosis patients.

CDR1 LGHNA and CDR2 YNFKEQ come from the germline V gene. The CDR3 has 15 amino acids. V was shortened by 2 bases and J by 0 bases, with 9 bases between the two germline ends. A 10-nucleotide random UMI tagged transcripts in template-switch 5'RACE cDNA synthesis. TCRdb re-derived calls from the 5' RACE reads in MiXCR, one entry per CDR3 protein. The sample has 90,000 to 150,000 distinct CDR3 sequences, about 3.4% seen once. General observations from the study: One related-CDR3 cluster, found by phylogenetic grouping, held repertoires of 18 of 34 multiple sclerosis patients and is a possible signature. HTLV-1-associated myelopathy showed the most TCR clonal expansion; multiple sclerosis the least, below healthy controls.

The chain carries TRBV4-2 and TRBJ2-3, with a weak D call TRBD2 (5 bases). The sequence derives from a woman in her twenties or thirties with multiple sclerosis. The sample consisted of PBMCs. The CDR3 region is CASSQKEDSTDTQYF. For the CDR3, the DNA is TGTGCCAGCAGCCAAAAGGAGGACAGCACAGATACGCAGTATTTT.